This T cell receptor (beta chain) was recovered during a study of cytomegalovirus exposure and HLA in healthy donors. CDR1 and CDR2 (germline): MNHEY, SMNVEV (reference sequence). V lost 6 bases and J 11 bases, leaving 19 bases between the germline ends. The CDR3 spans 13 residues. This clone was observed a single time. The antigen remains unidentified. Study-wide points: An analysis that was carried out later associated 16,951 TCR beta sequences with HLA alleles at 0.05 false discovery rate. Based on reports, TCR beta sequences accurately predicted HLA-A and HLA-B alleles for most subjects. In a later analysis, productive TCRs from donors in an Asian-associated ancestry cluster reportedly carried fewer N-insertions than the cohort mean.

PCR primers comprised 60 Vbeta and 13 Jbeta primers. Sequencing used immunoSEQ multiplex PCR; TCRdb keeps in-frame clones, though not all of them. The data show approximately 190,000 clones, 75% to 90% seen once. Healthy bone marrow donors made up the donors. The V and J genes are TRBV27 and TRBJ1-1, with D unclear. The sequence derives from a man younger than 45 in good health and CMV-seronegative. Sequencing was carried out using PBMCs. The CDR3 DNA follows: TGTGCCAGCAGACCTCTGGAGGGCTGGGCGGCTTTCTTT. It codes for CASRPLEGWAAFF.